The text below deals with one TCR beta chain. A second PCR, run for roughly 6 to 11 cycles, used a sample-barcoded 5' primer plus a J-beta primer mix. TCRdb analysed the 5' RACE reads with MiXCR anew, one entry per CDR3 protein. The repertoire consists of more than 900,000 distinct CDR3 sequences, with almost 30% occurring once and the leading ten covering roughly 10%. These data are taken from a study of blood T cells in healthy people across ages. The sample providers were healthy Caucasian people from Russia, aged roughly 6 to 95. Each donor gave approximately 9.5 milliliters of peripheral blood. V shed 0 bases and J shed 9 bases, with 12 bases lying between them. Germline V gives CDR1 DFQATT, CDR2 SNEGSKA (reference sequence). The CDR3 has 13 amino acids. These data were also filed under a second study, of T cells of mothers and their children. That investigation notes: When the second PCR was run, its M1S primer added sample barcodes and 2-4 random nucleotides.

The TCR was taken from a woman aged 40 to 50 in good health. This chain links TRBV20-1 with TRBJ2-1; D call uncertain. Sequencing was performed on blood. DNA for the CDR3: TGCAGTGCTAGAGAGGGCTACCCAAGTGAGCAGTTCTTC. As protein: CSAREGYPSEQFF.